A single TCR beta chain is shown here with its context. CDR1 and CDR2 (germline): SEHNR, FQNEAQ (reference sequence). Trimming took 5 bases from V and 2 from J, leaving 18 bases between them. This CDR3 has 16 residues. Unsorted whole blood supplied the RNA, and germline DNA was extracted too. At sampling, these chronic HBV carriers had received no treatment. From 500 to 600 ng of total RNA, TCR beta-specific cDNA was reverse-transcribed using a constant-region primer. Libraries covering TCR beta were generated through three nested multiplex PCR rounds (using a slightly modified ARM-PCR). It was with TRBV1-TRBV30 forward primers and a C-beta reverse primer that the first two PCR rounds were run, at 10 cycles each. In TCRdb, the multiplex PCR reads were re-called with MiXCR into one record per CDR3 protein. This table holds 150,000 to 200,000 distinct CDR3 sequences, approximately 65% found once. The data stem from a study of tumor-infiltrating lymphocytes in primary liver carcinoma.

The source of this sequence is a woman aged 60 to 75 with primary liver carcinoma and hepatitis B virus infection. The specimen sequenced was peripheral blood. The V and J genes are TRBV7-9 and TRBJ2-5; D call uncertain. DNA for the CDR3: TGTGCCAGCAGCCTAAACCCGCGACCCTTACAAGAGACCCAGTACTTC. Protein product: CASSLNPRPLQETQYF.